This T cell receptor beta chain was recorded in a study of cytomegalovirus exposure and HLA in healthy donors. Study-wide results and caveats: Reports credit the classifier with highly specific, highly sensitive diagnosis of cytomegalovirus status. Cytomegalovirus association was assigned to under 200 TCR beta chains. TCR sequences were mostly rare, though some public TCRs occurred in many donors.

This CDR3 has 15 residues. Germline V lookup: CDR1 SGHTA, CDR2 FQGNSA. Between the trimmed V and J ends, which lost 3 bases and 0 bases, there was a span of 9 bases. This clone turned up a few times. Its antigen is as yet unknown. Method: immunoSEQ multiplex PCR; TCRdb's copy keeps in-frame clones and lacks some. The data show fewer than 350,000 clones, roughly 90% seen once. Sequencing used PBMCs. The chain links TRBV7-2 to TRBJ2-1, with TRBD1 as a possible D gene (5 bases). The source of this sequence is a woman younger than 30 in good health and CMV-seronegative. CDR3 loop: CASSFDSSSYNEQFF. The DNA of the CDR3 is TGTGCCAGCAGCTTCGACAGTAGCTCCTACAATGAGCAGTTCTTC.